This T cell receptor beta chain was observed in a study of cytomegalovirus exposure and HLA in healthy donors. About the research overall: Per a later analysis, the roughly 670 first-cohort and more than 100 validation repertoires shared one platform.

Findings of the study overall: The authors confirmed in vitro that three CMV-associated chains were specific for CMV antigens.

Produced via immunoSEQ multiplex PCR; TCRdb's table is partial and in-frame only. The sample holds tens of thousands of clones, around four fifths seen once. Trimming shortened V by 4 bases and J by 6 bases, and 13 bases separated the two germline ends. Germline assignment: CDR1 ENHRY and CDR2 SYGVKD. This CDR3 has 13 amino acids. This clone turned up a few times. The target antigen is unknown. The chain is built from TRBV10-3 and TRBJ2-7, with D perhaps matching TRBD2 (6 bases). The source of this sequence is a man aged 25 to 40 in good health and CMV-seronegative. The specimen was PBMCs. CDR3 protein: CAISAGVLPEQYF. CDR3 nucleotides: TGTGCCATCAGTGCGGGAGTCCTGCCCGAGCAGTACTTC.